The rows below give T cell receptor beta chains drawn from one sample of a study of beta chain features in type 1 diabetes. The data were produced by immunoSEQ multiplex PCR, yet TCRdb's version contains in-frame clones alone and is incomplete. The sample holds about 160,000 clones, almost 8% seen once. Specimen: central memory CD4+ T cells from blood. Every receptor here comes from a man between 18 and 29 years old with type 1 diabetes. Each CDR3 is given with its conserved first and last residue. A D gene is named only where the DNA matches it firmly. Expanded clones are given a class, and other clones once, few, many or no size at all.

J gene: TRBJ1-1; D gene: TRBD1; clone size: .; V gene: TRBV6-5; CDR3 DNA: TGTGCCAGCAGTGGCGGGACAGGCCTTGAAGCTTTCTTT; CDR3 protein: CASSGGTGLEAFF
J gene: TRBJ2-2; D gene: .; clone size: few; V gene: TRBV6-5; CDR3 DNA: TGTGCCAGCAGTTACTCGACAGGGAACACCGGGGAGCTGTTTTTT; CDR3 protein: CASSYSTGNTGELFF
J gene: TRBJ2-2; D gene: .; clone size: .; V gene: TRBV7-9; CDR3 DNA: TGTGCCAGCAGCGGGGGGACCTACACCGGGGAGCTGTTTTTT; CDR3 protein: CASSGGTYTGELFF
J gene: TRBJ1-4; D gene: .; clone size: .; V gene: TRBV5-1; CDR3 DNA: TGCGCCAGCAGCGGGGGACTTAACGAAAAACTGTTTTTT; CDR3 protein: CASSGGLNEKLFF
J gene: TRBJ2-4; D gene: .; clone size: .; V gene: TRBV5-1; CDR3 DNA: TGCGCCAGCAGCCCTGACAAGCTAGCCAAAAACATTCAGTACTTC; CDR3 protein: CASSPDKLAKNIQYF
J gene: TRBJ1-4; D gene: .; clone size: few; V gene: TRBV27; CDR3 DNA: TGTGCCAGCAGAGGGGTGGGCGAAAAACTGTTTTTT; CDR3 protein: CASRGVGEKLFF
J gene: TRBJ2-1; D gene: .; clone size: few; V gene: TRBV7-2; CDR3 DNA: TGTGCCAGCAGCACCTTAACCATGGCGGCCTACAATGAGCAGTTCTTC; CDR3 protein: CASSTLTMAAYNEQFF
J gene: TRBJ2-5; D gene: TRBD2; clone size: few; V gene: TRBV18; CDR3 DNA: TGTGCCAGCTCACGCGGACTAGCGAGCCAAGAGACCCAGTACTTC; CDR3 protein: CASSRGLASQETQYF
J gene: TRBJ2-1; D gene: .; clone size: many; V gene: TRBV29-1; CDR3 DNA: TGCAGCGTCGGCTTGGGCCCGAGCTCCTACAATGAGCAGTTCTTC; CDR3 protein: CSVGLGPSSYNEQFF
J gene: TRBJ2-4; D gene: .; clone size: few; V gene: TRBV28; CDR3 DNA: TGTGCCAGCAGTGTTCCTATACGGGGAGAAAACATTCAGTACTTC; CDR3 protein: CASSVPIRGENIQYF
J gene: TRBJ2-7; D gene: .; clone size: few; V gene: TRBV28; CDR3 DNA: TGTGCCAGCAGTTTTGGGGGCAGATCCTACGAGCAGTACTTC; CDR3 protein: CASSFGGRSYEQYF
J gene: TRBJ2-2; D gene: .; clone size: .; V gene: TRBV28; CDR3 DNA: TGTGCCAGCAGGCGATTGGGGGAGCTGTTTTTT; CDR3 protein: CASRRLGELFF
J gene: TRBJ2-5; D gene: TRBD2; clone size: many; V gene: TRBV29-1; CDR3 DNA: TGCAGCGTTGAAGCAACTCGACTAGCGGGAGGGTTTGAGACCCAGTACTTC; CDR3 protein: CSVEATRLAGGFETQYF
J gene: TRBJ1-5; D gene: TRBD1; clone size: .; V gene: TRBV19; CDR3 DNA: TGTGCCAGTAGTACCCGACAGGGAGGACAGCCCCAGCATTTT; CDR3 protein: CASSTRQGGQPQHF
J gene: TRBJ1-6; D gene: .; clone size: many; V gene: TRBV4-3; CDR3 DNA: TGCGCCAGCAGCCAAGATCTAAGGATCAGGGCACGGAATTCACCCCTCCACTTT; CDR3 protein: CASSQDLRIRARNSPLHF
J gene: TRBJ2-1; D gene: .; clone size: few; V gene: TRBV30; CDR3 DNA: TGTGCCTGGAGTGGCGGGGGCCCAACCTACAATGAGCAGTTCTTC; CDR3 protein: CAWSGGGPTYNEQFF
J gene: TRBJ2-2; D gene: .; clone size: few; V gene: TRBV2; CDR3 DNA: TGTGCCAGCACGAGTTACACCGGGGAGCTGTTTTTT; CDR3 protein: CASTSYTGELFF
J gene: TRBJ2-5; D gene: TRBD1; clone size: many; V gene: TRBV4-1; CDR3 DNA: TGCGCCAGCAGCCAAGGGGACAGGGAAGAGACCCAGTACTTC; CDR3 protein: CASSQGDREETQYF
J gene: TRBJ1-5; D gene: TRBD1; clone size: .; V gene: TRBV18; CDR3 DNA: TGTGCCAGCCAGGGGGACAATCAGCCCCAGCATTTT; CDR3 protein: CASQGDNQPQHF
J gene: TRBJ1-4; D gene: .; clone size: few; V gene: TRBV7-2; CDR3 DNA: TGTGCCAGCAGCTTGGCAGTTCTTGATGAAAAACTGTTTTTT; CDR3 protein: CASSLAVLDEKLFF
J gene: TRBJ1-1; D gene: .; clone size: .; V gene: TRBV27; CDR3 DNA: TGTGCCAGCACTCCTGGGGGCCAGAGGGTTGAAGCTTTCTTT; CDR3 protein: CASTPGGQRVEAFF
J gene: TRBJ2-7; D gene: .; clone size: few; V gene: TRBV14; CDR3 DNA: TGTGCCAGCAGCCAAGAACGTCTAAACGAGCAGTACTTC; CDR3 protein: CASSQERLNEQYF
J gene: TRBJ1-2; D gene: TRBD1; clone size: .; V gene: TRBV5-4; CDR3 DNA: TGTGCCAGCAGCCCTAGACTGACAGGGACTAACTATGGCTACACCTTC; CDR3 protein: CASSPRLTGTNYGYTF
J gene: TRBJ2-2; D gene: .; clone size: few; V gene: TRBV4-3; CDR3 DNA: TGCGCCAGCAGCCCATCGGGACTGTCGCATGGATGGGAGCTGTTTTTT; CDR3 protein: CASSPSGLSHGWELFF
J gene: TRBJ1-2; D gene: TRBD1; clone size: .; V gene: TRBV9; CDR3 DNA: TGTGCCAGCAGCCTCACAGGGGACGGCTACACCTTC; CDR3 protein: CASSLTGDGYTF
J gene: TRBJ1-5; D gene: .; clone size: .; V gene: TRBV6-5; CDR3 DNA: TGTGCCAGCAGTTATCAGGGGAATGGTCAGCCCCAGCATTTT; CDR3 protein: CASSYQGNGQPQHF
J gene: TRBJ2-2; D gene: .; clone size: .; V gene: TRBV9; CDR3 DNA: TGTGCCAGCATGAGGGGGAGATCGAACACCGGGGAGCTGTTTTTT; CDR3 protein: CASMRGRSNTGELFF
J gene: TRBJ2-3; D gene: .; clone size: few; V gene: TRBV29-1; CDR3 DNA: TGCAGCGTTGACTCGGGGGTGGGGGCAGATACGCAGTATTTT; CDR3 protein: CSVDSGVGADTQYF
J gene: TRBJ2-7; D gene: TRBD1; clone size: .; V gene: TRBV30; CDR3 DNA: TGTGCCTGGAACCGGGACAGGGGCGTCGAGCAGTACTTC; CDR3 protein: CAWNRDRGVEQYF
J gene: TRBJ1-2; D gene: .; clone size: few; V gene: TRBV28; CDR3 DNA: TGTGCCAGCAGTTTATTGGCAGGGAACTATGGCTACACCTTC; CDR3 protein: CASSLLAGNYGYTF
J gene: TRBJ2-7; D gene: .; clone size: .; V gene: TRBV7-8; CDR3 DNA: TGTGCCAGCAGCTTAGCGGAGAACTACGAGCAGTACTTC; CDR3 protein: CASSLAENYEQYF
J gene: TRBJ2-1; D gene: TRBD1; clone size: few; V gene: TRBV28; CDR3 DNA: TGTGCCAGCAGTCCCCGCTTCTTTGGACAGGGCAACAATGAGCAGTTCTTC; CDR3 protein: CASSPRFFGQGNNEQFF
J gene: TRBJ1-2; D gene: .; clone size: few; V gene: TRBV13; CDR3 DNA: TGTGCCAGCAGCCTAAAACAGTCTTATAACTATGGCTACACCTTC; CDR3 protein: CASSLKQSYNYGYTF
J gene: TRBJ2-1; D gene: .; clone size: few; V gene: TRBV7-9; CDR3 DNA: TGTGCCTTCGATCGAGGAGCCGGTGGGAATGAGCAGTTCTTC; CDR3 protein: CAFDRGAGGNEQFF
J gene: TRBJ1-2; D gene: .; clone size: few; V gene: TRBV5-6; CDR3 DNA: TGTGCCAGCAGTCTGAGGGACTATGGCTACACCTTC; CDR3 protein: CASSLRDYGYTF
J gene: TRBJ1-2; D gene: .; clone size: .; V gene: TRBV9; CDR3 DNA: TGTGCCAGCAGCGTAGGCGGGCCAGGTGGCTACACCTTC; CDR3 protein: CASSVGGPGGYTF
J gene: TRBJ1-5; D gene: TRBD1; clone size: few; V gene: TRBV28; CDR3 DNA: TGTGCCAGCAGTTTGGCCGGGGACAGGGATAGCAATCAGCCCCAGCATTTT; CDR3 protein: CASSLAGDRDSNQPQHF
J gene: TRBJ1-2; D gene: .; clone size: few; V gene: TRBV27; CDR3 DNA: TGTGCCAGCAGACGGACGGGAGCTAACTATGGCTACACCTTC; CDR3 protein: CASRRTGANYGYTF
J gene: TRBJ1-1; D gene: .; clone size: .; V gene: TRBV7-2; CDR3 DNA: TGTGCCAGCAGCCAAGACAGATACACTGAAGCTTTCTTT; CDR3 protein: CASSQDRYTEAFF
J gene: TRBJ2-3; D gene: TRBD2; clone size: few; V gene: TRBV10-2; CDR3 DNA: TGCGCCAGCAGTACCGGGACTAGGTCTACGCAGTATTTT; CDR3 protein: CASSTGTRSTQYF